Presented here are 21 T cell receptor beta chains from one specimen sequenced in a study of T cell changes during pregnancy in multiple sclerosis. Profiled with immunoSEQ multiplex PCR; TCRdb holds only in-frame clones, not every one. This sample has roughly 93,000 clones; around 92% occur once, and the top ten carry about 2.5%. The sample here was peripheral blood, taken after pregnancy. The source is a female donor in good health, enrolled as a control in a pregnancy study.

The sample holds one count of this clone. CDR3 loop: CSPRTSGTQYF. Written as DNA, the CDR3 is TGCAGCCCACGCACTTCGGGTACGCAGTATTTT. The V and J genes are TRBV29-1 and TRBJ2-3; no firm D call. The germline gives CDR1 SQVTM, CDR2 ANQGSEA. V was clipped by 8 bases and J by 8 bases, with 14 bases between them. The length of the CDR3 is 11 residues.

The chain is built from TRBV5-4 and TRBJ2-2; 7 bases agree with TRBD2. This CDR3 comprises 16 residues. CDR1 is SGHNT and CDR2 is YYREEE in the germline V gene (reference sequence). The junction had 16 bases not matched to a gene; V was cut back by 6 bases and J by 8 bases. CDR3 sequence: CASNSPVALADGELFF. Written as DNA, the CDR3 is TGTGCCAGCAACTCCCCGGTGGCCCTAGCGGATGGGGAGCTGTTTTTT.

The chain uses TRBV10-3 and TRBJ1-2; D remains unclear. The V gene's germline CDR1 is ENHRY and CDR2 SYGVKD. This CDR3 comprises 12 residues. V lost 6 bases to trimming and J lost 5 bases, with 10 bases between them. This chain's CDR3 is CAISQSGYGYTF. CDR3 in DNA: TGTGCCATCAGCCAGTCTGGTTATGGCTACACCTTC.

This chain connects TRBV5-1 to TRBJ1-4, with D perhaps TRBD1 (6 bases). CDR3 length equals 16 residues. Between the trimmed V and J ends, which lost 3 bases and 8 bases, there was a span of 20 bases. Per the germline V gene, CDR1 is SGHRS and CDR2 is YFSETQ. The CDR3 DNA is TGCGCCAGCAGCTCAACCGGGACACCATTTGAGGAAAAACTGTTTTTT. This sequence encodes CASSSTGTPFEEKLFF. The full variable domain, with the rest looked up from reference TRBV5-1 and TRBJ1-4, is KAGVTQTPRYLIKTRGQQVTLSCSPISGHRSVSWYQQTPGQGLQFLFEYFSETQRNKGNFPGRFSGRQFSNSRSEMNVSTLELGDSALYLCASSSTGTPFEEKLFFGSGTQLSVL.

This clone has a single count. The chain joins TRBV27 to TRBJ2-5, with D possibly being TRBD2 (6 bases). The end of the DNA aligns better with TRBJ2-7, so the J call may be wrong. This CDR3 is built from 12 residues. The germline V gene has CDR1 MNHEY and CDR2 SMNVEV (reference sequence). CDR3 sequence reads: CASSRGLYEQYF. Here the CDR3 DNA reads TGTGCCAGCAGTAGGGGACTTTACGAGCAGTACTTC.

DNA for the CDR3: TGTGCCAGCAGCTATCTCGCCTCTAGCGGCGCAGGCACGCAGTATTTT. Amino acid sequence: CASSYLASSGAGTQYF. This chain connects TRBV27 to TRBJ2-3; 7 bases align to TRBD2. CDR3 size: 16 residues. V gave up 6 bases and J gave up 9 bases; unmatched junction bases: 18. Germline CDR1 reads MNHEY; CDR2 reads SMNVEV (reference sequence).

This clone showed up just once. The chain links TRBV19 to TRBJ2-5; 9 nucleotides agree with TRBD2. This CDR3 region has 14 residues. V was clipped by 5 bases and J by 4 bases; unmatched bases: 5. Germline loops: CDR1 LNHDA, CDR2 SQIVND (reference sequence). CDR3 sequence (DNA): TGTGCCAGTAGTCACCTAGCGGGGCTAGAGACCCAGTACTTC. It specifies CASSHLAGLETQYF.

V and J are TRBV7-2 and TRBJ2-7; the D is unclear. The germline V gene encodes CDR1 SGHTA and CDR2 FQGNSA. Trimming stripped 8 bases from V and 3 bases from J, with 8 bases between. The CDR3 contains 11 residues. The CDR3 sequence: CASSRDYEQYF. As DNA, the CDR3 is TGTGCCAGCTCCCGAGACTACGAGCAGTACTTC.

The J gene is TRBJ1-2, the V gene TRBV14; 7 positions agree with TRBD1. Germline V CDR1 and CDR2: SGHDN, FVKESK. V dropped 4 bases and J dropped 6; count of bases not matched to a gene: 5. CDR3 length equals 13 residues. This CDR3 reads CASSLTGFHGYTF. The CDR3 DNA sequence: TGTGCCAGCAGCCTGACAGGGTTTCATGGCTACACCTTC.

The V call is TRBV18, the J call TRBJ1-1; 7 nucleotides agree with TRBD1. Germline V lookup: CDR1 KGHSH, CDR2 LQKENI. The CDR3 loop spans 14 amino acids. The junction had 5 bases not matched to a gene; V was cut back by 3 bases and J by 4 bases. CDR3 loop: CASSPTDRITEAFF. In DNA form, the CDR3 reads TGTGCCAGCTCACCTACGGACAGGATCACTGAAGCTTTCTTT.

This sequence joins TRBV7-9 and TRBJ2-7; TRBD1 matches at 9 bases. The CDR3 contains 14 residues. The germline V gene encodes CDR1 SEHNR and CDR2 FQNEAQ (reference sequence). V trimming: 5 bases; J trimming: 5 bases; junction bases outside the gene matches: 7. CDR3 nucleotides: TGTGCCAGCAGCATCCGGGACAGGGACGACGAGCAGTACTTC. Translating gives CASSIRDRDDEQYF.

The V gene is TRBV11-2, the J gene TRBJ1-1; perhaps TRBD1 as D (6 bases). Germline V lookup: CDR1 SGHAT, CDR2 FQNNGV. Trimming took off 1 base at V and 2 bases at J, with 11 bases between the two ends. The CDR3 runs to 15 residues. The CDR3 is CASSLGPRGNTEAFF. The CDR3 region has the DNA TGTGCCAGCAGCTTAGGTCCCAGGGGCAACACTGAAGCTTTCTTT.

The count of this clone is one. The DNA for the CDR3 is TGCGCCAGCAGCTTGTTTTCGGGGGGGACGAACACTGAAGCTTTCTTT. It codes for CASSLFSGGTNTEAFF. The chain has TRBV5-1 and TRBJ1-1; perhaps TRBD1 as D (5 bases). The length of the CDR3 is 16 residues. Between the trimmed V and J ends, which lost 1 base and 1 base, there was a span of 14 bases. CDR1 and CDR2 (germline): SGHRS, YFSETQ. Supplemented by reference TRBV5-1 and TRBJ1-1, the full variable domain reads KAGVTQTPRYLIKTRGQQVTLSCSPISGHRSVSWYQQTPGQGLQFLFEYFSETQRNKGNFPGRFSGRQFSNSRSEMNVSTLELGDSALYLCASSLFSGGTNTEAFFGQGTRLTVV.

The chain combines TRBV7-9 with TRBJ2-1, with D possibly matching TRBD1 (6 bases). Germline V gene sequence: CDR1 SEHNR, CDR2 FQNEAQ (reference sequence). The CDR3 is made up of 15 amino acids. Deletions cut 0 bases from V and 2 bases from J, with 8 bases between. CDR3 amino acids: CASSLATGTYNEQFF. In DNA form, the CDR3 reads TGTGCCAGCAGCTTAGCGACAGGAACCTACAATGAGCAGTTCTTC.

V gene TRBV10-3 combines with J gene TRBJ2-7; 9 bases are a match to TRBD2. The V gene's germline CDR1 is ENHRY and CDR2 SYGVKD. J was trimmed by 0 bases and V by 3 bases; bases with no gene match: 12. This CDR3 has 18 residues. DNA for the CDR3: TGTGCCATCAGTGAAAGAAGTGAGCGGGAGGACAGCTCCTACGAGCAGTACTTC. Protein: CAISERSEREDSSYEQYF.

This chain uses TRBV11-2 with TRBJ1-2; the D gene is possibly TRBD1 (5 bases). Germline values: CDR1 SGHAT, CDR2 FQNNGV. V was trimmed by 2 bases and J by 7 bases, leaving 14 bases between them. The CDR3 consists of 14 residues. The CDR3 sequence is CASSLSSGRGGYTF. CDR3 sequence (DNA): TGTGCCAGCAGCTTATCGTCAGGGCGGGGTGGCTACACCTTC.

This clone was seen only once. The rearrangement uses TRBV14 and TRBJ1-5; D remains unclear. Germline V gene data show CDR1 as SGHDN and CDR2 as FVKESK. The CDR3 runs to 12 residues. The V gene lost 1 base and the J gene lost 9 bases, with 7 bases spanning the gap. CDR3 protein: CASSQGRGPQHF. The CDR3, as DNA: TGTGCCAGCAGCCAAGGTCGGGGGCCCCAGCATTTT.

V usage is TRBV10-3 and J usage is TRBJ1-4; 9 bases agree with TRBD1. Germline CDR1 ENHRY, CDR2 SYGVKD. The V and J ends lost 4 bases and 8 bases, in that order; junction bases with no gene match: 8. This CDR3 region has 15 residues. Here the CDR3 reads CAISVSGQGTEKLFF. The CDR3 DNA is TGTGCCATCAGTGTTTCGGGACAGGGAACCGAAAAACTGTTTTTT.

J is TRBJ2-1 and V is TRBV19; D may be TRBD2 (5 bases). Trimming took off 3 bases at V and 3 bases at J, with 12 bases between the two ends. This CDR3 is 15 amino acids long. Germline V gene lookup returns CDR1 LNHDA and CDR2 SQIVND (reference sequence). CDR3 nucleotides: TGTGCCAGTAGTATTGGGGTAGACTACTACAATGAGCAGTTCTTC. Residues: CASSIGVDYYNEQFF.

This chain connects TRBV20-1 to TRBJ1-5; D is ambiguous. Per the germline V gene, CDR1 is DFQATT and CDR2 is SNEGSKA (reference sequence). This CDR3 spans 11 amino acids. The V end lost 6 bases, the J end lost 8 bases, and 11 bases lay between the germline ends. CDR3 bases: TGCAGTGCCCTCTTCCCTAAGCCCCAGCATTTT. As protein: CSALFPKPQHF.

This clone was picked up one time. V usage is TRBV11-3 and J usage is TRBJ2-1, with 13 bases that match TRBD2. The CDR3 runs to 15 residues. Germline CDR1 is SGHNT and CDR2 is YENEEA. V was clipped by 4 bases and J by 4 bases; unmatched bases: 1. The CDR3, as DNA: TGTGCCAGCAGCTCGGGACTAGCGGGGTACAATGAGCAGTTCTTC. Encoded protein: CASSSGLAGYNEQFF. The complete variable domain, with remaining parts taken from reference TRBV11-3 and TRBJ2-1, reads EAGVVQSPRYKIIEKKQPVAFWCNPISGHNTLYWYLQNLGQGPELLIRYENEEAVDDSQLPKDRFSAERLKGVDSTLKIQPAELGDSAVYLCASSSGLAGYNEQFFGPGTRLTVL.